The 19 T cell receptor beta chains listed next were all sequenced from one sample in a study of T-cell reconstitution after alpha-beta-depleted transplantation in children (dated by TCRdb to about 2016). The receptor library was made with PCR. Sequencing instrument: Illumina HiSeq 2500. Molecular barcoding was employed in the preparation of TCR libraries, with unique molecular identifiers being used to normalize TCRbeta repertoire quantification. TCRdb reprocessed the public reads (quality trimming at Q25 with fastp, clone calling with MiXCR) and kept in-frame beta chains. Every distinct CDR3 protein forms one entry, paired with its most common genes and DNA. The sample contains 7,300 or so distinct CDR3 sequences, more than 15% of them found a single time. About 15% of the sample goes to the ten largest clones. Per the publication, the treatment or condition label means: allogeneic hematopoietic cell transplantation with graft depleted of TCRalphabeta T cells and CD19 B cells.

The sample consisted of PBMCs, taken before TCRalphabeta/CD19-depleted stem cell transplant. All receptors derive from a boy aged 2 to 9 with acute lymphoblastic leukemia, due to receive a stem cell transplant.

This clonotype rates as medium-sized. This chain joins TRBV20-1 and TRBJ2-3; tentatively, D is TRBD1 (6 bases). Trimming removed 3 bases from V and 0 bases from J, with 16 bases in between. The CDR3 sequence is 16 residues long. Germline loops: CDR1 DFQATT, CDR2 SNEGSKA (reference sequence). The CDR3 here is CSASSGTPTSTDTQYF. CDR3 DNA: TGCAGTGCTAGTTCCGGGACACCGACTAGCACAGATACGCAGTATTTT.

By proportion, this clonotype is medium-sized (0.01 to 0.1%). The rearrangement joins TRBV20-1 to TRBJ1-3, with 7 bases lining up with TRBD1. This CDR3 is 14 amino acids long. The J segment lost 7 bases and the V segment lost 1 base, leaving 7 bases of the junction unmatched. CDR1 is DFQATT, CDR2 SNEGSKA, per germline (reference sequence). The CDR3 loop reads CSARAQGIRNTIYF. In nucleotides, the CDR3 is TGCAGTGCTAGAGCACAGGGGATTCGGAACACCATATATTTT.

By proportion, this clonotype is medium-sized (0.01 to 0.1%). The CDR3 nucleotides are TGTGCCAGCAGCTCTGGGGCCAACGTCCTGACTTTC. Protein product: CASSSGANVLTF. V gene TRBV7-3 combines with J gene TRBJ2-6; D remains unclear. In germline, CDR1 is SGHTA, CDR2 FQGTGA. The CDR3 runs to 12 residues. Trimming pared 4 bases from V and 2 bases from J, leaving 0 bases between.

In this sample, this clonotype is medium-sized. CDR3 protein: CSARLAATNYGYTF. The CDR3 region has the DNA TGCAGTGCTAGGCTAGCAGCGACTAACTATGGCTACACCTTC. This chain joins TRBV20-1 and TRBJ1-2; D is uncertain. Trimming took 3 bases from V and 0 from J, leaving 11 bases between them. The CDR3 covers 14 residues. Germline-derived CDR1 and CDR2 are DFQATT and SNEGSKA (reference sequence).

The chain has TRBV5-1 and TRBJ2-2, with TRBD2 identical over 10 bases. In germline, CDR1 is SGHRS, CDR2 YFSETQ. The junction had 4 bases not matched to a gene; V was cut back by 2 bases and J by 3 bases. The CDR3 covers 16 residues. CDR3 loop: CASSFLAGADTGELFF. Here the CDR3 DNA reads TGCGCCAGCAGCTTCCTAGCGGGGGCGGACACCGGGGAGCTGTTTTTT. Together with reference TRBV5-1 and TRBJ2-2, the CDR3 gives the full variable domain: KAGVTQTPRYLIKTRGQQVTLSCSPISGHRSVSWYQQTPGQGLQFLFEYFSETQRNKGNFPGRFSGRQFSNSRSEMNVSTLELGDSALYLCASSFLAGADTGELFFGEGSRLTVL.

By share of the sample, this clonotype is medium-sized. The rearrangement uses TRBV7-9 and TRBJ1-2; 8 bases map to TRBD1. Germline V gives CDR1 SEHNR, CDR2 FQNEAQ (reference sequence). V gave up 5 bases and J gave up 6 bases; unmatched junction bases: 2. CDR3 length equals 12 residues. Written as DNA, the CDR3 is TGTGCCAGCAGCACGACAGGGGATGGCTACACCTTC. It specifies CASSTTGDGYTF.

Concerning this clonotype itself: A much larger clone sits a single nucleotide away, making a read error possible. The V call is TRBV6-1, the J call TRBJ2-7, with TRBD1 matching 8 bases. Germline CDR1 reads MNHNS; CDR2 reads SASEGT. This CDR3 is 16 amino acids long. Trimming at V came to 0 bases and at J to 3 bases, leaving 7 bases not matched to a gene. Here the CDR3 DNA reads TGTGCCAGCAGTGAAGCCCCGGGACAGGTCTGCTACGAGCAGTACTTC. This codes for CASSEAPGQVCYEQYF.

This clonotype came up many times. This chain links TRBV7-9 with TRBJ1-2; no firm D call. The CDR3 runs to 15 residues. The V end lost 0 bases, the J end lost 5 bases, and 13 bases lay between the germline ends. Germline values: CDR1 SEHNR, CDR2 FQNEAQ (reference sequence). CDR3 DNA sequence: TGTGCCAGCAGCTTAGCCGGCAAGGAAGGATATGGCTACACCTTC. Amino acids: CASSLAGKEGYGYTF.

The sample holds many counts of this clonotype. This chain connects TRBV7-8 to TRBJ1-2; D perhaps matches TRBD1 (6 bases). Germline V CDR1 and CDR2: SGHVS, FQNEAQ. The CDR3 loop spans 15 amino acids. Trimming took 5 bases from V and 8 from J, leaving 21 bases between them. The CDR3 here is CASSIYQGPSWGYTF. The CDR3 DNA sequence: TGTGCCAGCAGCATCTATCAGGGGCCCTCATGGGGCTACACCTTC.

The chain recombines TRBV5-1 with TRBJ2-1; D perhaps matches TRBD2 (6 bases). The germline V gene has CDR1 SGHRS and CDR2 YFSETQ. Trimming took 4 bases from V and 4 from J, leaving 15 bases between them. This CDR3 comprises 15 residues. The CDR3 region has the DNA TGCGCCAGCAGCACGGACGGGGCGGGATACAATGAGCAGTTCTTC. As protein: CASSTDGAGYNEQFF.

This clonotype was observed many times. V usage is TRBV6-1 and J usage is TRBJ1-2; maybe TRBD1 (5 bases). Germline loops: CDR1 MNHNS, CDR2 SASEGT. V lost 6 bases and J 1 base, leaving 9 bases between the germline ends. The CDR3 runs 13 residues. The CDR3 coding sequence is TGTGCCAGCAGCGGGGGACTTAACTATGGCTACACCTTC. Encoded protein: CASSGGLNYGYTF.

This clonotype is labeled medium-sized. The V call is TRBV11-2, the J call TRBJ1-1, with 12 nucleotides matching TRBD1. In germline, CDR1 is SGHAT, CDR2 FQNNGV. This CDR3 has 16 residues. V lost 4 bases to trimming and J lost 5 bases; unmatched junction nucleotides: 8. CDR3 loop: CASSWGQGARETEAFF. The CDR3 region has the DNA TGTGCCAGCAGCTGGGGACAGGGGGCGCGGGAGACTGAAGCTTTCTTT.

This clonotype is medium-sized (0.01 to 0.1%). The junction does not match germline at one end; this may be a read error. The CDR3 loop is CASSLYGGSDNEQFF. For the CDR3, the DNA is TGTGCCAGCAGTTTATACGGGGGCTCCGACAATGAGCAGTTCTTC. The J gene is TRBJ2-1, the V gene TRBV12-3 or TRBV12-4; D may match TRBD1 or TRBD2 (6 bases each). This CDR3 comprises 15 residues.

This clonotype counts as medium-sized (0.01 to 0.1%). The rearrangement links TRBV10-3 to TRBJ1-3; D is perhaps TRBD1 (5 bases). The germline gives CDR1 ENHRY, CDR2 SYGVKD. V lost 9 bases and J 0 bases, leaving 9 bases between the germline ends. The CDR3 spans 13 residues. The DNA of the CDR3 is TGTGCCATTGGGACGGACTCTGGAAACACCATATATTTT. Protein product: CAIGTDSGNTIYF.

This clonotype counts as medium-sized. The chain links TRBV20-1 to TRBJ1-4; D ambiguous. Germline CDR1 DFQATT, CDR2 SNEGSKA (reference sequence). The CDR3 runs 14 residues. Trimming took off 5 bases at V and 5 bases at J, with 15 bases between the two ends. The CDR3: CSAATTVGNEKLFF. For the CDR3, the DNA is TGCAGTGCTGCCACAACAGTGGGGAATGAAAAACTGTTTTTT.

This clonotype is medium-sized in the sample. The V and J genes are TRBV5-1 and TRBJ2-1, with TRBD1 identical over 9 bases. The germline CDR1 and CDR2 sequences are SGHRS and YFSETQ. The ends lost 4 bases at V and 0 bases at J; junction bases unmatched: 2. This CDR3 is 15 amino acids long. The CDR3 sequence: CASSLQGASYNEQFF. As DNA, the CDR3 is TGCGCCAGCAGCCTACAGGGGGCCTCCTACAATGAGCAGTTCTTC.

By share, this clonotype ranks as medium-sized. The chain is built from TRBV7-9 and TRBJ2-1; D gene ambiguous. The V and J ends lost 1 base and 9 bases respectively, with 7 bases between them. This CDR3 spans 12 amino acids. Germline CDR1 reads SEHNR; CDR2 reads FQNEAQ (reference sequence). CDR3 residues: CASSLGGSEQFF. The CDR3 region has the DNA TGTGCCAGCAGCTTAGGGGGAAGTGAGCAGTTCTTC.

This clonotype is medium-sized in the sample. The chain uses TRBV7-9 and TRBJ1-1, with D perhaps TRBD1 (5 bases). The V end was cut by 0 bases, the J end by 13 bases, with 9 bases between. In germline, CDR1 is SEHNR, CDR2 FQNEAQ (reference sequence). This CDR3 has 11 amino acids. CDR3 sequence (DNA): TGTGCCAGCAGCTTAGCAGGGGTGGATTTCTTT. Its translation is CASSLAGVDFF.

This clonotype rates as medium-sized. This chain joins TRBV20-1 and TRBJ2-2; no clear D. Germline V gene data show CDR1 as DFQATT and CDR2 as SNEGSKA (reference sequence). The CDR3 sequence is 14 residues long. V dropped 2 bases and J dropped 3 bases, with 10 bases sitting between them. DNA for the CDR3: TGCAGTGCTAGACTTACGTCGGACACCGGGGAGCTGTTTTTT. It specifies CSARLTSDTGELFF.